There are a few counts of the clone carrying this T cell receptor (beta chain). Its antigen is not identified. TCRdb ran MiXCR on the 5' RACE reads and lists one entry per CDR3 protein. Of around 350,000 distinct CDR3 sequences listed, 11% are singletons. These data belong to a study of T cells after yellow fever vaccination. General study results and limits: Across the CD4 and CD8 compartments, a small share of clonotypes was present in both.

The germline gives CDR1 SGHVS, CDR2 FNYEAQ. The CDR3 runs to 16 residues. With 3 bases clipped from V and 3 bases from J, the junction kept 7 bases outside the gene matches. V gene TRBV7-6 combines with J gene TRBJ1-1; 10 nucleotides line up with TRBD1. Sample: PBMCs, taken on the day of the first yellow fever vaccination. The TCR sequence derives from a man aged 18 to 29 who received the YFV17D yellow fever vaccine. CDR3 loop: CASSFPGTGEYTEAFF. CDR3 DNA: TGTGCCAGCAGCTTCCCGGGGACAGGGGAATACACTGAAGCTTTCTTT.